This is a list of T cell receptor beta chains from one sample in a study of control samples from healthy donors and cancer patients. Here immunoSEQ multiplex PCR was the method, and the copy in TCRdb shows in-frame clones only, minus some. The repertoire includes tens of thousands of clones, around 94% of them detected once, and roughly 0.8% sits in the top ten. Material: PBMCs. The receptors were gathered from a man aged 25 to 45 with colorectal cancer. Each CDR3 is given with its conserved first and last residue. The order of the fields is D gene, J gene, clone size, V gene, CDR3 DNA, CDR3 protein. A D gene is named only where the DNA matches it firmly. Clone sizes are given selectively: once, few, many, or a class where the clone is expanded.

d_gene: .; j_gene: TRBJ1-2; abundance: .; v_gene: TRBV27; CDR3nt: TGTGCCAGCAGTTCGGACAGCGAACGATATGGCTACACCTTC; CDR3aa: CASSSDSERYGYTF
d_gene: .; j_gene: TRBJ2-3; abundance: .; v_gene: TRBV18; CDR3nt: TGTGCCAGCCAGGGGGGGCTAGCCTCGGTCGCAGATACGCAGTATTTT; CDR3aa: CASQGGLASVADTQYF
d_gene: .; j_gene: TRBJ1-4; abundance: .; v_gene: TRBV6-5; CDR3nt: TGTGCCAGCAGTTCTACAGGGAGCGAAAAACTGTTTTTT; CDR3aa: CASSSTGSEKLFF
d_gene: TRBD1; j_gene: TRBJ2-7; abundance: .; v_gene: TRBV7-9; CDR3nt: TGTGCCAGCAGCTCCTACGACAGGGACGGGTCCTACGAGCAGTACTTC; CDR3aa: CASSSYDRDGSYEQYF
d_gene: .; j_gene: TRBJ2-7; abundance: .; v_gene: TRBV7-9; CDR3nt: TGTGCCAGCAGCTTAGGGACCTACGAGCAGTACTTC; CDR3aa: CASSLGTYEQYF
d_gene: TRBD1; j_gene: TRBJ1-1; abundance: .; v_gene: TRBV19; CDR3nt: TGTGCCAGTAGTACAGGGGGCAGGGTTGAAGCTTTCTTT; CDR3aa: CASSTGGRVEAFF
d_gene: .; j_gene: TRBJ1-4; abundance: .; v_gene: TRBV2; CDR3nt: TGTGCCAGCGGAGATGTTGGGAATGAAAAACTGTTTTTT; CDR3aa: CASGDVGNEKLFF
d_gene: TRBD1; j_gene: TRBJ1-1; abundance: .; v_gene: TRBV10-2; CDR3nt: TGCGCCAGCAGTAACAGGGGAGGTAATACTGAAGCTTTCTTT; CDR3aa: CASSNRGGNTEAFF
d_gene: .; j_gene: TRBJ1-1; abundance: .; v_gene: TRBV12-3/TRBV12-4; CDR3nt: TGTGCCAGCAGACCTTCGGGGGGAAGAAAAGCTTTCTTT; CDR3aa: CASRPSGGRKAFF
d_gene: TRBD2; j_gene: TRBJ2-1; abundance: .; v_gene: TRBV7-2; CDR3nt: TGTGCCAGCAGCTCGGGGGGGGCCTCCTACAATGAGCAGTTCTTC; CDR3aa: CASSSGGASYNEQFF
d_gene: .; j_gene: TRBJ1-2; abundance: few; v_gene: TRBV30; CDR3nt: TGTGCCTTCAGGGGCCTCATCTATGGCTACACCTTC; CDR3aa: CAFRGLIYGYTF
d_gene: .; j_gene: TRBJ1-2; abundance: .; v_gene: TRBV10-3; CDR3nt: TGTGCCATCAGTGAAAGTCCCCAACTCAACTATGGCTACACCTTC; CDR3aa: CAISESPQLNYGYTF
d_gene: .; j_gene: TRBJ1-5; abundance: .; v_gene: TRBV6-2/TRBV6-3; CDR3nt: TGTGCCAGCAGTGCGACATCGGATAACAATCAGCCCCAGCATTTT; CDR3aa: CASSATSDNNQPQHF
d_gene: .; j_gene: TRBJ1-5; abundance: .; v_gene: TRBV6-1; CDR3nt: TGTCCCCGCAGTGACGGGGCGGGGGAGGGTAATCAGCCCCAGCATTTT; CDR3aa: CPRSDGAGEGNQPQHF
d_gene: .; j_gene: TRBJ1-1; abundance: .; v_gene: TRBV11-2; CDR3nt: TGTGCCAGCAGCCCTTTGTCAGGGCGGTTTTACACTGAAGCTTTCTTT; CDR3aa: CASSPLSGRFYTEAFF
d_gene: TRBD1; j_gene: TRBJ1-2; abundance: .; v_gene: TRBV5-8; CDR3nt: TGTGCCAGCAGCCCTGGGACAGGAAGAACTAACTATGGCTACACCTTC; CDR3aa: CASSPGTGRTNYGYTF
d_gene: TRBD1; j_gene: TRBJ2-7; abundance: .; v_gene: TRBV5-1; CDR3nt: TGCGCCAGCACCCTGGGACAGGGGGCTTACGAGCAGTACTTC; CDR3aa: CASTLGQGAYEQYF
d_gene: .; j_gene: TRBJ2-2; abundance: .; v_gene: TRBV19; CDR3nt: TGTGCCAGTAGTCCCCCGCGCGGGGAGCTGTTTTTT; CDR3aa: CASSPPRGELFF
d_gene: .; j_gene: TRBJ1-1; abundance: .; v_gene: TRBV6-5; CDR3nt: TGTGCCAGCAGTTACAGGGTGGCCACTGAAGCTTTCTTT; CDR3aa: CASSYRVATEAFF
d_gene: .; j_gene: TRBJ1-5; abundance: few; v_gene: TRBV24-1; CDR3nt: TGTGCCACCAGTGACCCCGGGAATAATCAGCCCCAGCATTTT; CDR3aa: CATSDPGNNQPQHF
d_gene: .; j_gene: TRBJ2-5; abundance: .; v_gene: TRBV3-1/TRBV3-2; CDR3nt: TGTGCCAGTTCCGGGACCAGACAAGAGACCCAGTACTTC; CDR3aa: CASSGTRQETQYF
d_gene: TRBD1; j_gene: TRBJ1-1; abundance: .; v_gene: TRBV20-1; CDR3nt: TGCAGTGCTAGTAGGACAGGGAACACTGAAGCTTTCTTT; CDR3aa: CSASRTGNTEAFF
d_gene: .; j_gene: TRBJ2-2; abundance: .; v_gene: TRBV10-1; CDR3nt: TGCGCCAGCAGTGCTGGCGTATCCGGGGAGCTGTTTTTT; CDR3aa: CASSAGVSGELFF
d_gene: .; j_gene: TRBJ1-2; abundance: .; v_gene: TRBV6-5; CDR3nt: TGTGCCAGCAGTTCGACCCGGAGGGGCTACACCTTC; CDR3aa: CASSSTRRGYTF
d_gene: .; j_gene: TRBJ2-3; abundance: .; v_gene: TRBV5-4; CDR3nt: TGTGCCAGCAGCTTGGGGGGGCCGGGCGCAGATACGCAGTATTTT; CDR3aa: CASSLGGPGADTQYF
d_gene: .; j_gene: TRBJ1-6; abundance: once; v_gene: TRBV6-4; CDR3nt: TGTGCCAGCAGGGAGGGTGCGGGCAATTCACCCCTCCACTTT; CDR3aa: CASREGAGNSPLHF
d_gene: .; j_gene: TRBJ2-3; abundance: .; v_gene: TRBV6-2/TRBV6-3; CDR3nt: TGTGCCAGCAGTTACTCAGGGGCCCATACGCAGTATTTT; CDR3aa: CASSYSGAHTQYF
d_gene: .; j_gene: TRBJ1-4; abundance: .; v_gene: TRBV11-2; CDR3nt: TGTGCCAGCAGCTTAGTGTTGGCGGGGGGACGGAATGAAAAACTGTTTTTT; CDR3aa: CASSLVLAGGRNEKLFF
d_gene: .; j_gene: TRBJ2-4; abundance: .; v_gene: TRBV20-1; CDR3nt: TGCAGTGCTAGAGATCAGGAGTACTTC; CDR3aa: CSARDQEYF
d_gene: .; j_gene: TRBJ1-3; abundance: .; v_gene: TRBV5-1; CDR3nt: TGCGCCAGCAGCTCCCGGGACATATACTCTGGAAACACCATATATTTT; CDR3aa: CASSSRDIYSGNTIYF
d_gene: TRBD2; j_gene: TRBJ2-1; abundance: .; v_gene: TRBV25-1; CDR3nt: TGTGCCAGCAGTAGCGGGGGGGCTCCACGCAATGAGCAGTTCTTC; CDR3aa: CASSSGGAPRNEQFF
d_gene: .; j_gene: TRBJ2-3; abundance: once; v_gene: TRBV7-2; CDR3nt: TGTGCCAGCACCTCGGGTATGGGACCCCCAGCAGATACGCAGTATTTT; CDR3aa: CASTSGMGPPADTQYF
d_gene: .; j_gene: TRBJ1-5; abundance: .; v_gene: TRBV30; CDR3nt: TGTGCCTGGAGCCCGGTTTACGGGGGGGCAGGCAACAATCAGCCCCAGCATTTT; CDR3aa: CAWSPVYGGAGNNQPQHF
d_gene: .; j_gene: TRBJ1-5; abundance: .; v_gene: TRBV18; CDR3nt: TGTGCCAGCTCATCAACCCCAGTGACAGGAGCACCCGGTCCCCAGCATTTT; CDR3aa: CASSSTPVTGAPGPQHF
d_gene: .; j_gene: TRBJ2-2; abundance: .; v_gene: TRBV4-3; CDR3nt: TGCGCCAGCAGCCAAGCGGCGGCGATCGGCACCGGGGAGCTGTTTTTT; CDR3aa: CASSQAAAIGTGELFF
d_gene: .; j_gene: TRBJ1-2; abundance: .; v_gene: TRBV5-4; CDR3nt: TGTGCCAGCAGCCTTAGGACAGTGCATGGCTACACCTTC; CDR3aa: CASSLRTVHGYTF
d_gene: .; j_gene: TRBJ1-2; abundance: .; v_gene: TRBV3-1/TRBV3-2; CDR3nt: TGTGCCAGCAGCCATTGGTCCGGACAGAACTATGGCTACACCTTC; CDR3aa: CASSHWSGQNYGYTF
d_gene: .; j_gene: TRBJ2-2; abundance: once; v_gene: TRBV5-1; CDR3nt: TGCGCCAGCAGCGCGGCCCAGGGGTCCGGGGAGCTGTTTTTT; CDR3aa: CASSAAQGSGELFF
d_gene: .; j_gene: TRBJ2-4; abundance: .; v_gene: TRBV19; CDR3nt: TGTGCCAGTAGTATAGTGGGTCCGGCGGACATTCAGTACTTC; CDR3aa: CASSIVGPADIQYF
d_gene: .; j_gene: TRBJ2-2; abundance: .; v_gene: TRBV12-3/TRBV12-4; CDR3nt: TGTGCCAGCAGTTTGGAGAACACCGGGGAGCTGTTTTTT; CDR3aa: CASSLENTGELFF
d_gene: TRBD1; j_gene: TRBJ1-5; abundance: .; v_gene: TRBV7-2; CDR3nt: TGTGCCAGCAGCTACGTGGGACAGCGCAATCAGCCCCAGCATTTT; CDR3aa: CASSYVGQRNQPQHF
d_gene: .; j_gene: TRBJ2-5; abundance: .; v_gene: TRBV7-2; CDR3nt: TGTGCCAGCAGCTTAGCTAACATAGGGAAAGAGACCCAGTACTTC; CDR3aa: CASSLANIGKETQYF
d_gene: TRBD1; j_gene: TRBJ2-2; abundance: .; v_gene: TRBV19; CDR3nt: TGTGCCAGTAGTCGATCGGACAGGCGGTCCGGGGAGCTGTTTTTT; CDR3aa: CASSRSDRRSGELFF
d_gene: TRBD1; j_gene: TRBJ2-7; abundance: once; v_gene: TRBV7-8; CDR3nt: TGTGCCAGCAGCCCGCGGACAGGGTCGTTATACGAGCAGTACTTC; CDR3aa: CASSPRTGSLYEQYF
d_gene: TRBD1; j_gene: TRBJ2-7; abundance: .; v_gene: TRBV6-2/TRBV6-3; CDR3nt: TGTGCCAGCAGTTACCCCTCCGGGACAGGGGGTCGGCGGAGCTCCTACGAGCAGTACTTC; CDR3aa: CASSYPSGTGGRRSSYEQYF
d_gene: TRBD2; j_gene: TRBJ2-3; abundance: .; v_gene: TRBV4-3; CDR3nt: TGCGCCAGCAGCCTTATAGCGGGGGGGCTGGATACGCAGTATTTT; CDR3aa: CASSLIAGGLDTQYF
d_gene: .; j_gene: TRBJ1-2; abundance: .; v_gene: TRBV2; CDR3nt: TGTGCCAGCAGTCCCGGAGACTATGGCTACACCTTC; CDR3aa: CASSPGDYGYTF
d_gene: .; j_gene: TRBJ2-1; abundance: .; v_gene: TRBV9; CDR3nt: TGTGCCAGCAGCGTTGACACGAGTTTCGAATACAATGAGCAGTTCTTC; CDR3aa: CASSVDTSFEYNEQFF
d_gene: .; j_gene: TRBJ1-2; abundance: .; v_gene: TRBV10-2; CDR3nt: TGCGCCAGCAGTGAGTCGAGGGAAGTGGATGGCCACACCTTC; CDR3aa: CASSESREVDGHTF
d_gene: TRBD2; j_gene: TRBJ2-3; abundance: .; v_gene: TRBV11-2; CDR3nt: TGTGCCAGCAGCTTAGATGGGGCTAGCGGGCTCCACACAGATACGCAGTATTTT; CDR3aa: CASSLDGASGLHTDTQYF
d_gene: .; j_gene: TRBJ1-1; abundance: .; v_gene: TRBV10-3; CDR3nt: TGTGCCATCAGAGGCAGGGGCACTGAAGCTTTCTTT; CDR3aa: CAIRGRGTEAFF
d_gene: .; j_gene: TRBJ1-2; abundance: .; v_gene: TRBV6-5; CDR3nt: TGTGCCAGCAGTTTGCAAGGGGGAGTCTCGGAGGGCTACACCTTC; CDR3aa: CASSLQGGVSEGYTF
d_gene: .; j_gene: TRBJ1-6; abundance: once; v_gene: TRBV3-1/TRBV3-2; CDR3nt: TGTGCCAGCACAGGGAGCTCCTATAATTCACCCCTCCACTTT; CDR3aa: CASTGSSYNSPLHF